This entry lists 32 T cell receptor beta chains sequenced from one sample in a study of cytomegalovirus exposure and HLA in healthy donors. The PCR contained 60 Vbeta and 13 Jbeta primers. Some clones are missing from TCRdb's copy, which holds only in-frame ones; the method was immunoSEQ multiplex PCR. The sample shows about 87,000 clones, roughly 70% of them seen only once. Sequenced material: PBMCs. The receptors here all came from a young man in good health and CMV-seropositive.

The rearrangement joins TRBV2 to TRBJ2-2, with TRBD1 matching over 7 bases. This CDR3 comprises 16 residues. J gave up 5 bases and V 5 bases, and 11 bases lay outside the gene matches. Germline V CDR1 and CDR2: SNHLY, FYNNEI. The CDR3 sequence is CASSHRGRGRTGELFF. As DNA, the CDR3 is TGTGCCAGCAGTCACAGGGGTAGGGGCAGGACCGGGGAGCTGTTTTTT.

The CDR3: CASSIGSGRTGELFF. CDR3 sequence (DNA): TGTGCCAGTAGTATAGGGTCAGGGAGGACCGGGGAGCTGTTTTTT. The J gene is TRBJ2-2, the V gene TRBV19, with D possibly matching TRBD2 (6 bases). Germline assignment: CDR1 LNHDA and CDR2 SQIVND (reference sequence). V lost 1 base to trimming and J lost 5 bases, with 11 bases between them. The CDR3 covers 15 residues.

J is TRBJ2-5 and V is TRBV5-4, with 11 bases identical to TRBD2. The germline gives CDR1 SGHNT, CDR2 YYREEE (reference sequence). This CDR3 contains 18 residues. V lost 3 bases, J lost 2 bases, and 12 bases stayed unmatched. The CDR3 DNA reads as TGTGCCAGCAGCTCGTGGAGGCTAGCGGGAGGAGGACAAGAGACCCAGTACTTC. Protein sequence: CASSSWRLAGGGQETQYF.

The chain employs TRBV6-1 and TRBJ2-1, with TRBD1 as a possible D gene (6 bases). The CDR3 consists of 13 residues. The V gene's germline CDR1 is MNHNS and CDR2 SASEGT. Trimming left V 3 bases short and J 9 bases short, with 12 bases between. The CDR3 DNA sequence: TGTGCCAGCAGTGACCAGGGGCCAGGTGAGCAGTTCTTC. Protein: CASSDQGPGEQFF.

The V and J genes are TRBV4-2 and TRBJ2-1; TRBD2 matches 7 bases. The germline gives CDR1 LGHNA, CDR2 YNFKEQ. CDR3 length: 16 amino acids. V shed 1 base and J 2 bases; nucleotides not matched to a gene: 5. The CDR3, as DNA: TGTGCCAGCAGCCAAGGCATGGCGGGAGCCTACAATGAGCAGTTCTTC. Protein: CASSQGMAGAYNEQFF.

The V gene is TRBV5-6, the J gene TRBJ1-5; maybe TRBD1 (6 bases). The CDR3 runs 15 residues. Looked up from germline, CDR1 is SGHDT and CDR2 is YYEEEE. V was pared by 0 bases and J by 7 bases, with 14 bases between. CDR3 sequence (DNA): TGTGCCAGCAGCTTGGGGGGTCAGGGGACGCAGCCCCAGCATTTT. Translation: CASSLGGQGTQPQHF.

The chain carries TRBV4-3 and TRBJ2-7; D gene uncertain. CDR1 and CDR2 (germline): LGHNA, YSLEER. The CDR3 covers 15 residues. Trimming shortened V by 0 bases and J by 1 base, and 10 bases separated the two germline ends. CDR3 residues: CASSQEVVRSYEQYF. The CDR3 bases are TGCGCCAGCAGCCAAGAAGTTGTCAGGTCCTACGAGCAGTACTTC.

The chain combines TRBV7-9 with TRBJ2-7; 9 bases agree with TRBD2. Trimming took 5 bases from V and 6 from J; bases not matched to a gene: 11. CDR3 length: 15 residues. The germline CDR1 and CDR2 sequences are SEHNR and FQNEAQ (reference sequence). CDR3: CASSPPGLAPLEQYF. CDR3 DNA sequence: TGTGCCAGCAGCCCCCCGGGACTAGCCCCTCTCGAGCAGTACTTC.

This clone was observed a handful of times. V gene TRBV19 combines with J gene TRBJ2-1; 12 bases are a match to TRBD2. From germline, CDR1 is LNHDA and CDR2 SQIVND (reference sequence). Trimming took 4 bases from V and 3 from J; bases not matched to a gene: 4. CDR3 length: 16 residues. This CDR3 reads CASSTVLAGGYNEQFF. DNA for the CDR3: TGTGCCAGTAGTACGGTACTAGCGGGAGGCTACAATGAGCAGTTCTTC.

The J gene is TRBJ1-4, the V gene TRBV6-6; D not certain. Germline V lookup: CDR1 MNHNY, CDR2 SVGAGI (reference sequence). The CDR3 sequence is 11 residues long. Trimming stripped 11 bases from V and 5 bases from J, with 9 bases between. The CDR3 region is CALGGNEKLFF. CDR3 nucleotides: TGTGCCCTAGGCGGGAATGAAAAACTGTTTTTT.

As DNA, the CDR3 is TGTGCCAGTAGTATGAATTGGGGAGGTAGCAATCAGCCCCAGCATTTT. This gives the protein CASSMNWGGSNQPQHF. The V call is TRBV19, the J call TRBJ1-5, with D unresolved. Trimming cost V 3 bases and J 0 bases, with 12 bases left between them. Germline CDR1 and CDR2: LNHDA and SQIVND (reference sequence). This CDR3 contains 16 residues.

Only one count was recorded for this clone. The CDR3 here is CASSLTVLNTGELFF. CDR3 DNA sequence: TGTGCCAGCAGCTTAACAGTTCTGAACACCGGGGAGCTGTTTTTT. The rearrangement links TRBV14 to TRBJ2-2; D is uncertain. This CDR3 region has 15 residues. V was cut by 5 bases and J by 1 base, with 11 bases left in between. From germline, CDR1 is SGHDN and CDR2 FVKESK.

The chain is built from TRBV7-2 and TRBJ1-1; tentatively, D is TRBD1 (5 bases). Germline V gives CDR1 SGHTA, CDR2 FQGNSA. The CDR3 runs to 13 residues. Trimming stripped 0 bases from V and 5 bases from J, with 7 bases between. CDR3 region: CASSLAKGTEAFF. The CDR3 bases are TGTGCCAGCAGCTTAGCCAAGGGGACTGAAGCTTTCTTT.

V usage is TRBV5-1 and J usage is TRBJ2-5, with 9 bases that match TRBD1. Germline assignment: CDR1 SGHRS and CDR2 YFSETQ. Unmatched junction bases numbered 7, after V lost 5 bases and J lost 5 bases. This CDR3 contains 14 residues. The CDR3 here is CASRAGQGSETQYF. The CDR3 bases are TGCGCCAGCAGGGCGGGACAGGGAAGCGAGACCCAGTACTTC.

The genes are TRBV29-1 and TRBJ1-4, with a possible D match to TRBD1 (5 bases). Trimming removed 7 bases at V and 2 bases at J, with 11 bases between. Germline-derived CDR1 and CDR2 are SQVTM and ANQGSEA. CDR3 size: 13 residues. CDR3: CSAPDTTNEKLFF. CDR3 nucleotides: TGCAGCGCCCCGGACACCACTAATGAAAAACTGTTTTTT.

This clone was found a few times. The CDR3 loop reads CASSQYRAGNEKLFF. The CDR3 DNA reads TGTGCCAGCAGCCAATACAGGGCGGGTAATGAAAAACTGTTTTTT. The chain links TRBV14 to TRBJ1-4; a possible D gene is TRBD1 (6 bases). The CDR3 loop spans 15 amino acids. Trimming removed 2 bases from V and 4 bases from J, with 11 bases in between. CDR1 is SGHDN and CDR2 is FVKESK in the germline V gene.

This clone has a single count. Germline and junction disagree at one end, which may indicate a read error. The chain is built from TRBV18 and TRBJ1-6; no clear D. Germline CDR1 and CDR2: KGHSH and LQKENI. This CDR3 is 12 amino acids long. The CDR3 reads CASSPGDSPLNF. The CDR3, as DNA: TGTGCCAGCTCACCGGGAGATTCACCCCTCAACTTT.

This chain links TRBV9 with TRBJ2-3, with TRBD2 matching 11 bases. This CDR3 is 15 amino acids long. The V gene end was trimmed by 4 bases and the J gene end by 4 bases; junction bases not matched to a gene: 5. Germline V gene data show CDR1 as SGDLS and CDR2 as YYNGEE. The CDR3 DNA follows: TGTGCCAGCAGCCTCGGGACTAGCGGATCAGATACGCAGTATTTT. Amino acid sequence: CASSLGTSGSDTQYF.

The chain has TRBV6-1 and TRBJ1-5; D is undetermined. CDR3 size: 13 residues. Germline loops: CDR1 MNHNS, CDR2 SASEGT. Trimming shortened V by 6 bases and J by 4 bases, and 10 bases separated the two germline ends. CDR3 loop: CASSPLGNQPQHF. The DNA of the CDR3 is TGTGCCAGCAGCCCCCTCGGGAATCAGCCCCAGCATTTT.

The chain carries TRBV14 and TRBJ2-3; D is possibly TRBD2 (6 bases). The CDR3 spans 14 residues. Trimming left V 6 bases short and J 5 bases short, with 15 bases between. CDR1 is SGHDN, CDR2 FVKESK, per germline. This CDR3 reads CASRLRGRGDTQYF. The CDR3 region has the DNA TGTGCCAGCAGATTGCGGGGTAGGGGAGATACGCAGTATTTT.

This clone has more than one count but fewer than ten. The J gene is TRBJ1-1, the V gene TRBV14; D not certain. Germline lookup yields CDR1 SGHDN and CDR2 FVKESK. The CDR3 runs to 21 residues. Trimming shortened V by 4 bases and J by 0 bases, and 30 bases separated the two germline ends. The DNA of the CDR3 is TGTGCCAGCAGCCGCCTGGAGTTGCGGGGATACGCCAACTACATGAACACTGAAGCTTTCTTT. Protein sequence: CASSRLELRGYANYMNTEAFF.

The chain combines TRBV14 with TRBJ1-1; D remains ambiguous. CDR3 size: 13 residues. The ends were cut back, 4 bases at V and 1 base at J, with 7 bases in the middle. The germline CDR1 and CDR2 sequences are SGHDN and FVKESK. CDR3 coding DNA: TGTGCCAGCAGCCCACAGCAGAACACTGAAGCTTTCTTT. Amino acid sequence: CASSPQQNTEAFF.

The V and J genes are TRBV6-5 and TRBJ1-2, with 7 bases aligning to TRBD1. The CDR3 has 14 amino acids. Trimming at V came to 5 bases and at J to 2 bases, leaving 5 bases not matched to a gene. The V gene's germline CDR1 is MNHEY and CDR2 SVGAGI. CDR3 region: CASSKQGLNYGYTF. The CDR3 region has the DNA TGTGCCAGCAGTAAACAGGGGTTGAACTATGGCTACACCTTC.

The chain recombines TRBV5-1 with TRBJ2-5; D unclear. The CDR3 extends over 11 amino acids. V was pared by 3 bases and J by 5 bases, with 5 bases between. Germline loops: CDR1 SGHRS, CDR2 YFSETQ. The CDR3 region is CASSSGETQYF. The CDR3 DNA follows: TGCGCCAGCAGCTCCGGGGAGACCCAGTACTTC. Filled out from reference TRBV5-1 and TRBJ2-5, the complete variable domain reads KAGVTQTPRYLIKTRGQQVTLSCSPISGHRSVSWYQQTPGQGLQFLFEYFSETQRNKGNFPGRFSGRQFSNSRSEMNVSTLELGDSALYLCASSSGETQYFGPGTRLLVL.

This clone occurred once. The chain links TRBV27 to TRBJ1-5; no definite D call. V was cut by 4 bases and J by 1 base, with 11 bases left in between. Per germline, CDR1 MNHEY and CDR2 SMNVEV (reference sequence). This CDR3 is 15 amino acids long. The CDR3 DNA reads as TGTGCCAGCAGTTCTATCGGGGAGAGCAATCAGCCCCAGCATTTT. Its protein is CASSSIGESNQPQHF.

V is TRBV28 and J is TRBJ1-3; 7 bases align to TRBD1. The CDR3 spans 15 residues. The ends lost 5 bases at V and 5 bases at J; junction bases unmatched: 9. CDR1 and CDR2 (germline): MDHEN, SYDVKM. The CDR3 loop is CASSLPGQDRNTIYF. DNA for the CDR3: TGTGCCAGCAGTCTACCCGGACAGGACCGAAACACCATATATTTT.

V usage is TRBV18 and J usage is TRBJ2-3, with D maybe TRBD1 (6 bases). CDR3 length equals 11 residues. Trimming left V 6 bases short and J 6 bases short, with 7 bases between. Germline loops: CDR1 KGHSH, CDR2 LQKENI. This CDR3 reads CASSQGDTQYF. The CDR3 DNA reads as TGTGCCAGCTCGCAGGGGGATACGCAGTATTTT.

This chain links TRBV5-1 with TRBJ2-5, with 9 bases that match TRBD1. Trimming removed 6 bases from V and 4 bases from J; junction bases left unmatched: 13. The CDR3 contains 16 residues. Germline CDR1 and CDR2: SGHRS and YFSETQ. CDR3 bases: TGCGCCAGCATACCCATAGGGGGACAGGGCGGAGAGACCCAGTACTTC. Translation: CASIPIGGQGGETQYF.

The chain couples TRBV5-1 to TRBJ2-3; D remains ambiguous. V was clipped by 0 bases and J by 3 bases, with 8 bases between them. In germline, CDR1 is SGHRS, CDR2 YFSETQ. The CDR3 covers 14 residues. As DNA, the CDR3 is TGCGCCAGCAGCTTGGAGCTTGCTACAGATACGCAGTATTTT. Residues: CASSLELATDTQYF.

The chain couples TRBV14 to TRBJ1-1; D is perhaps TRBD1 (6 bases). V was trimmed by 0 bases and J by 4 bases, leaving 12 bases between them. The CDR3 length is 15 residues. Germline CDR1 SGHDN, CDR2 FVKESK. The CDR3 protein is CASSQDPDRITEAFF. The CDR3 nucleotides are TGTGCCAGCAGCCAAGACCCCGACAGGATCACTGAAGCTTTCTTT.

V usage is TRBV5-1 and J usage is TRBJ2-2, with a tentative D call TRBD1 (5 bases). V was trimmed by 0 bases and J by 4 bases, leaving 10 bases between them. The CDR3 loop spans 15 amino acids. CDR1 and CDR2 from the germline V gene are SGHRS and YFSETQ. CDR3 in DNA: TGCGCCAGCAGCTTGGGCAGGGCCTTCACCGGGGAGCTGTTTTTT. Translating gives CASSLGRAFTGELFF.

The rearrangement links TRBV28 to TRBJ1-1, with D unclear. V was clipped by 7 bases and J by 5 bases, with 11 bases between them. In germline, CDR1 is MDHEN, CDR2 SYDVKM. CDR3 size: 12 residues. The CDR3 DNA reads as TGTGCCAGCAAAGAGGAGGCAACTGAAGCTTTCTTT. Translated: CASKEEATEAFF.